The rows below give T cell receptor beta chains drawn from one sample of a study of blood T cell repertoires in COVID-19. TCRdb keeps only in-frame clones here, not all; method: immunoSEQ multiplex PCR. The top ten hold around 9.3% of the sample, which has around 330,000 clones, approximately 88% seen once. Sequenced sample: PBMCs or T cells enriched from blood (not recorded which). These receptors originate from a woman under 30 who had recovered from COVID-19. Both conserved end residues are part of each CDR3. D genes are given only for firm matches. Size tells how often a clone was seen (once, few, many) or the class of an expanded clone, and some rows leave it out.

TRBJ2-7 | 16 | TRBV7-9 | once | . | CASSSTAGKRSYEQYF | TGTGCCAGCAGCTCGACAGCTGGGAAACGCTCCTACGAGCAGTACTTC
TRBJ2-1 | 16 | TRBV19 | once | TRBD2 | CASSFYLAGSYNEQFF | TGTGCCAGTAGTTTCTACCTAGCGGGGTCATACAATGAGCAGTTCTTC
TRBJ2-2 | 16 | TRBV20-1 | . | TRBD2 | CSASTPGLAGTGELFF | TGCAGTGCTAGTACTCCGGGACTAGCGGGGACCGGGGAGCTGTTTTTT
TRBJ2-7 | 20 | TRBV23-1 | once | . | CASSPETGSGMEGPPGEQYF | TGCGCCAGCAGTCCAGAGACCGGCTCCGGGATGGAAGGCCCCCCTGGCGAGCAGTACTTC
TRBJ1-2 | 14 | TRBV7-9 | . | TRBD1 | CASSSGQGIYGYTF | TGTGCCAGCAGCTCCGGACAGGGGATCTATGGCTACACCTTC
TRBJ2-5 | 15 | TRBV7-9 | . | TRBD2 | CASRGTSGNQETQYF | TGTGCCAGCAGGGGGACTAGCGGGAACCAAGAGACCCAGTACTTC
TRBJ1-1 | 15 | TRBV29-1 | . | TRBD1 | CSVVGSDREVTEAFF | TGCAGCGTTGTCGGAAGCGACAGGGAAGTCACTGAAGCTTTCTTT
TRBJ1-2 | 16 | TRBV5-4 | . | . | CASSLGRGSLNYGYTF | TGTGCCAGCAGCTTGGGTAGGGGGAGTTTAAACTATGGCTACACCTTC
TRBJ1-3 | 14 | TRBV18 | . | . | CASSTLDTGNTIYF | TGTGCCAGCTCAACCTTAGACACCGGAAACACCATATATTTT
TRBJ2-1 | 16 | TRBV4-3 | once | . | CASSQNRAKIYNEQFF | TGCGCCAGCAGCCAAAACAGGGCAAAGATATACAATGAGCAGTTCTTC
TRBJ1-3 | 16 | TRBV5-6 | . | . | CASSLASAWGGNTIYF | TGTGCCAGCAGCTTGGCCTCGGCCTGGGGCGGAAACACCATATATTTT
TRBJ2-7 | 16 | TRBV14 | . | . | CASSLFRQHTAYEQYF | TGTGCCAGCAGCCTCTTCAGACAGCACACAGCCTACGAGCAGTACTTC
TRBJ2-7 | 14 | TRBV7-9 | . | . | CASSRTFQGYEQYF | TGTGCCAGCAGCCGCACCTTTCAGGGGTACGAGCAGTACTTC
TRBJ2-1 | 19 | TRBV15 | . | . | CATSRDSLLGRLAYNEQFF | TGTGCCACCAGCAGAGACTCCCTTTTGGGTAGACTAGCCTACAATGAGCAGTTCTTC
TRBJ2-7 | 14 | TRBV9 | . | . | CASSPERTSYEQYF | TGTGCCAGCAGCCCCGAGCGGACCTCCTACGAGCAGTACTTC
TRBJ2-4 | 17 | TRBV7-9 | once | TRBD1 | CASSYDLFFGTGDIQYF | TGTGCCAGCAGCTACGACTTATTCTTCGGGACAGGGGACATTCAGTACTTC
TRBJ2-7 | 12 | TRBV20-1 | . | . | CSASGTWREQYF | TGCAGTGCTAGTGGGACGTGGAGGGAGCAGTACTTC
TRBJ2-1 | 14 | TRBV9 | . | . | CASSVAGSYNEQFF | TGTGCCAGCAGCGTAGCGGGCTCCTACAATGAGCAGTTCTTC
TRBJ2-1 | 14 | TRBV29-1 | . | TRBD1 | CSVPRGQGFNEQFF | TGCAGCGTTCCAAGGGGACAGGGGTTCAATGAGCAGTTCTTC
TRBJ1-1 | 15 | TRBV2 | . | TRBD1 | CASRDRVAANTEAFF | TGTGCCAGCCGGGACAGGGTCGCGGCGAACACTGAAGCTTTCTTT
TRBJ1-5 | 15 | TRBV5-6 | once | TRBD1 | CASSLFRGLNQPQHF | TGTGCCAGCAGCTTGTTCAGGGGGCTGAATCAGCCCCAGCATTTT
TRBJ1-4 | 14 | TRBV19 | once | TRBD1 | CASSMDRAREKLFF | TGTGCCAGTAGTATGGACAGGGCTCGAGAAAAACTGTTTTTT
TRBJ2-7 | 14 | TRBV19 | . | TRBD1 | CASSQPSDRDEQYF | TGTGCCAGTAGTCAGCCTTCGGACAGGGACGAGCAGTACTTC
TRBJ1-4 | 15 | TRBV5-1 | . | TRBD1 | CASSDNRDSNEKLFF | TGCGCCAGCAGCGACAACCGGGACAGTAATGAAAAACTGTTTTTT
TRBJ1-2 | 13 | TRBV3-1/TRBV3-2 | . | . | CASSPAGENGYTF | TGTGCCAGCAGCCCCGCAGGGGAAAATGGCTACACCTTC
TRBJ2-7 | 13 | TRBV5-6 | . | TRBD2 | CASSSGGSYEQYF | TGTGCCAGCAGCAGCGGGGGATCCTACGAGCAGTACTTC
TRBJ2-7 | 17 | TRBV5-4 | once | TRBD2 | CASSLAPLAGASYEQYF | TGTGCCAGCAGCTTGGCCCCTCTAGCGGGGGCCTCCTACGAGCAGTACTTC
TRBJ2-7 | 14 | TRBV28 | . | TRBD2 | CASSSSGRAYEQYF | TGTGCCAGCAGTTCTAGCGGGAGGGCCTACGAGCAGTACTTC
TRBJ1-5 | 16 | TRBV27 | . | . | CASSPGDRNSNQPQHF | TGTGCCAGCAGCCCCGGTGACAGGAATAGCAATCAGCCCCAGCATTTT
TRBJ1-1 | 13 | TRBV2 | once | . | CASSYKMNTEAFF | TGTGCCAGCAGTTACAAGATGAACACTGAAGCTTTCTTT
TRBJ1-5 | 14 | TRBV2 | . | . | CASSGQVGAQPQHF | TGTGCCAGCAGTGGACAGGTGGGAGCTCAGCCCCAGCATTTT
TRBJ2-7 | 14 | TRBV28 | . | . | CASRRTGYPYEQYF | TGTGCCAGCAGAAGAACAGGGTACCCCTACGAGCAGTACTTC
TRBJ1-2 | 12 | TRBV28 | once | . | CASSYLNYGYTF | TGTGCCAGCAGTTACTTAAATTATGGCTACACCTTC
TRBJ2-3 | 15 | TRBV19 | . | TRBD1 | CASTTDRESTDTQYF | TGTGCCAGTACCACAGACAGGGAAAGCACAGATACGCAGTATTTT
TRBJ2-7 | 13 | TRBV6-5 | . | TRBD1 | CASSQGEAYEQYF | TGTGCCAGCAGTCAGGGGGAAGCCTACGAGCAGTACTTC
TRBJ1-1 | 12 | TRBV6-2/TRBV6-3 | . | . | CASSARTTEAFF | TGTGCCAGCAGTGCGAGGACAACTGAAGCTTTCTTT
TRBJ2-4 | 18 | TRBV11-2 | . | TRBD1 | CASSEGARQGSVLDIQYF | TGTGCCAGCAGCGAAGGAGCTCGACAGGGGAGTGTGTTGGACATTCAGTACTTC
TRBJ1-1 | 13 | TRBV6-5 | . | . | CASSYSGGFSAFF | TGTGCCAGCAGTTACTCGGGTGGGTTTAGCGCTTTCTTT
TRBJ1-5 | 15 | TRBV2 | . | . | CASTQFRQSNQPQHF | TGTGCCAGCACCCAATTTCGACAGAGCAATCAGCCCCAGCATTTT
TRBJ1-4 | 15 | TRBV6-5 | . | TRBD1 | CASTPGQPDNEKLFF | TGTGCCAGCACCCCGGGACAGCCCGACAATGAAAAACTGTTTTTT
TRBJ2-7 | 14 | TRBV5-5 | . | TRBD2 | CASSSRTSSYEQYF | TGTGCCAGCAGCTCTCGGACTAGTTCTTACGAGCAGTACTTC
TRBJ2-3 | 15 | TRBV19 | few | TRBD1 | CASSTLGQGIDTQYF | TGTGCCAGTAGTACCCTGGGACAGGGGATAGATACGCAGTATTTT
TRBJ1-1 | 16 | TRBV13 | . | TRBD1 | CASSFRDRAMNTEAFF | TGTGCCAGCAGCTTCCGGGACAGGGCTATGAACACTGAAGCTTTCTTT
TRBJ1-4 | 16 | TRBV5-1 | once | . | CASSLATGRWGEKLFF | TGCGCCAGCAGCTTGGCTACAGGGAGATGGGGTGAAAAACTGTTTTTT
TRBJ1-3 | 15 | TRBV28 | once | . | CASSFRGTSGNTIYF | TGTGCCAGCAGTTTCCGCGGGACCTCTGGAAACACCATATATTTT
TRBJ1-6 | 15 | TRBV11-2 | few | . | CASSLSIQGNSPLHF | TGTGCCAGCAGCTTAAGTATACAGGGTAATTCACCCCTCCACTTT
TRBJ1-2 | 13 | TRBV30 | . | . | CAWSVLVEVGYTF | TGTGCCTGGAGTGTACTAGTGGAAGTAGGCTACACCTTC
TRBJ1-2 | 14 | TRBV11-2 | . | TRBD1 | CASSSRGVDYGYTF | TGTGCCAGCAGTTCCAGGGGGGTTGACTATGGCTACACCTTC
TRBJ1-4 | 14 | TRBV4-2 | few | . | CASKKRGFDEKLFF | TGTGCCAGCAAAAAGCGAGGGTTCGATGAAAAACTGTTTTTT
TRBJ1-4 | 15 | TRBV7-9 | . | . | CASSLTGPTNEKLFF | TGTGCCAGCAGCTTGACAGGTCCAACTAATGAAAAACTGTTTTTT
TRBJ1-3 | 15 | TRBV7-9 | . | TRBD1 | CASSLGQSSGNTIYF | TGTGCCAGCAGCTTGGGACAGAGCTCTGGAAACACCATATATTTT
TRBJ1-2 | 15 | TRBV28 | . | . | CASSPPDRLNYGYTF | TGTGCCAGCAGTCCCCCGGACAGACTCAACTATGGCTACACCTTC
TRBJ1-4 | 14 | TRBV5-5 | . | . | CASSLTVSNEKLFF | TGTGCCAGCAGCTTGACAGTATCTAATGAAAAACTGTTTTTT
TRBJ1-4 | 14 | TRBV10-3 | . | . | CATPGGRVGEKLFF | TGTGCCACCCCCGGTGGCAGGGTTGGGGAAAAACTGTTTTTT
TRBJ2-5 | 14 | TRBV2 | . | TRBD2 | CASSAQTSGETQYF | TGTGCCAGCAGTGCCCAGACTAGCGGAGAGACCCAGTACTTC
TRBJ1-2 | 13 | TRBV6-2/TRBV6-3 | . | . | CASSYSRTYGYTF | TGTGCCAGCAGTTATTCCCGTACATATGGCTACACCTTC
TRBJ1-2 | 15 | TRBV6-5 | few | TRBD1 | CASSHRDRGFDGYTF | TGTGCCAGCAGCCACCGGGACAGGGGTTTCGATGGCTACACCTTC